The present T cell receptor beta chain was sequenced within a study of blood T cell repertoires in COVID-19. Study information: The samples span acute and convalescent COVID-19 from the United States, Italy and Spain.

In the authors' methods: Reference gene primer amplification gave nucleated cell count estimates. The data were produced by immunoSEQ multiplex PCR, yet TCRdb's version contains in-frame clones alone and is incomplete. D and trimming were read from the DNA, whereas the V and J calls and clone size are those reported in that table. The sample has 85,000 to 130,000 clones, roughly 90% seen once. With V trimmed by 6 bases and J by 0 bases, 14 bases remained unmatched. The CDR3 has 17 amino acids. CDR1 and CDR2 from the germline V gene are SQVTM and ANQGSEA. Material for sequencing was peripheral blood. This clonotype originated in a woman between 55 and 75 years old with acute or convalescent COVID-19. The chain carries TRBV29-1 and TRBJ2-1, with 7 bases that match TRBD2. CDR3: CSVPPPGGGSSYNEQFF. In DNA, the CDR3 is TGCAGCGTGCCCCCCCCGGGGGGAGGGAGCTCCTACAATGAGCAGTTCTTC.